The 18 T cell receptor beta chains reported below all come from one sample, sequenced in a study of blood T cell repertoires in COVID-19. Method: immunoSEQ multiplex PCR; TCRdb's copy keeps in-frame clones and lacks some. This sample yields tens of thousands of clones, of which roughly 86% are seen a single time; 1.2% belongs to the top ten. Sequencing was carried out using peripheral blood. The receptors were sampled from an elderly woman with acute or convalescent COVID-19.

The V gene is TRBV7-9, the J gene TRBJ2-5, with 10 bases matching TRBD1. Germline trimming cut 5 bases from V and 4 bases from J; bases unmatched to any gene: 4. The CDR3 sequence is 14 residues long. Germline CDR1 reads SEHNR; CDR2 reads FQNEAQ (reference sequence). The CDR3 region has the DNA TGTGCCAGCAGCCCCGGGACAGGGGTAGAGACCCAGTACTTC. Translating it yields CASSPGTGVETQYF.

The gene calls are TRBV19 and TRBJ1-1, with a possible D match to TRBD1 (6 bases). Germline V gene lookup returns CDR1 LNHDA and CDR2 SQIVND (reference sequence). Trimming took 3 bases from V and 3 from J, leaving 11 bases between them. CDR3 size: 14 residues. The CDR3, as DNA: TGTGCCAGTAGTATCAGGGGCGCGGACACTGAAGCTTTCTTT. The encoded protein is CASSIRGADTEAFF.

This sequence joins TRBV27 and TRBJ2-2, with 7 positions matching TRBD2. The germline V gene encodes CDR1 MNHEY and CDR2 SMNVEV (reference sequence). The V and J ends lost 6 bases and 5 bases, in that order; junction bases with no gene match: 9. The CDR3 loop spans 15 amino acids. CDR3 loop: CASRSGGAGTGELFF. The CDR3 region has the DNA TGTGCCAGCAGGAGCGGAGGAGCGGGGACCGGGGAGCTGTTTTTT.

The chain is built from TRBV28 and TRBJ2-7; 8 positions agree with TRBD1. The CDR3 runs 16 residues. Germline assignment: CDR1 MDHEN and CDR2 SYDVKM. Unmatched junction bases numbered 14, after V lost 8 bases and J lost 2 bases. Written as DNA, the CDR3 is TGTGCCAGCCCGGCGGAACCGGGACAGGCCCCCTACGAGCAGTACTTC. This encodes CASPAEPGQAPYEQYF.

The chain has TRBV7-2 and TRBJ2-1; tentative D call: TRBD2 (5 bases). Germline V gene lookup returns CDR1 SGHTA and CDR2 FQGNSA. The CDR3 runs 13 residues. V gave up 8 bases and J gave up 2 bases, with 10 bases separating them. The CDR3 region is CASGSGAYNEQFF. The CDR3 bases are TGTGCCAGCGGAAGCGGAGCCTACAATGAGCAGTTCTTC.

The chain couples TRBV13 to TRBJ2-4; TRBD1 matches 12 bases. The CDR3 runs 15 residues. Germline V gives CDR1 PRHDT, CDR2 FYEKMQ (reference sequence). The junction had 3 bases not matched to a gene; V was cut back by 5 bases and J by 4 bases. CDR3 residues: CASSRDRGQKNIQYF. The CDR3 DNA reads as TGTGCCAGCAGCCGGGACAGGGGGCAGAAAAACATTCAGTACTTC. The variable domain in full, with the rest retrieved from reference TRBV13 and TRBJ2-4, is AAGVIQSPRHLIKEKRETATLKCYPIPRHDTVYWYQQGPGQDPQFLISFYEKMQSDKGSIPDRFSAQQFSDYHSELNMSSLELGDSALYFCASSRDRGQKNIQYFGAGTRLSVL.

The J gene is TRBJ2-3, the V gene TRBV7-3; 7 bases fit TRBD1. With 5 bases clipped from V and 5 bases from J, the junction kept 4 bases outside the gene matches. CDR1 SGHTA and CDR2 FQGTGA come from the germline V gene. The CDR3 covers 13 residues. In DNA, the CDR3 is TGTGCCAGCAGCGCCGACAGGGAAGATACGCAGTATTTT. It yields the protein CASSADREDTQYF.

The chain's CDR3 is CASSEARDSEQFF. The CDR3 DNA is TGTGCCAGCAGTGAAGCGCGGGACAGTGAGCAGTTCTTC. The V call is TRBV6-1, the J call TRBJ2-1; possible D gene TRBD1, 7 bases. The CDR3 covers 13 residues. Germline CDR1 is MNHNS and CDR2 is SASEGT. V lost 0 bases to trimming and J lost 9 bases, with 9 bases between them.

V is TRBV6-5 and J is TRBJ2-2; no reliable D call. CDR3 length equals 13 residues. The germline V gene has CDR1 MNHEY and CDR2 SVGAGI. The ends were cut back, 2 bases at V and 5 bases at J, with 6 bases in the middle. As DNA, the CDR3 is TGTGCCAGCAGTTACGGCGGTACCGGGGAGCTGTTTTTT. Encoded protein: CASSYGGTGELFF.

This chain joins TRBV12-3 or TRBV12-4 and TRBJ1-2; tentative D call: TRBD1 (6 bases). V lost 6 bases and J lost 8, with 16 bases in between. This CDR3 region has 13 residues. The CDR3 is CASSWGGQRGYTF. The CDR3 nucleotides read TGTGCCAGCAGCTGGGGGGGGCAGAGGGGCTACACCTTC.

The J gene is TRBJ2-1, the V gene TRBV2; 10 bases agree with TRBD2. V was clipped by 8 bases and J by 10 bases; unmatched bases: 11. This CDR3 has 14 residues. The germline V gene has CDR1 SNHLY and CDR2 FYNNEI. CDR3 amino acids: CASFAAGGLDEQFF. The CDR3 nucleotides read TGTGCCAGCTTCGCAGCGGGAGGGTTGGACGAGCAGTTCTTC.

The J gene is TRBJ1-6, the V gene TRBV6-4; TRBD1 aligns across 8 bases. V gave up 6 bases and J gave up 9 bases; unmatched junction bases: 7. The CDR3 totals 14 residues. Germline loops: CDR1 MRHNA, CDR2 SNTAGT. The CDR3 DNA reads as TGTGCCAGCAGCGGAACAGGGGGATCTTCACCCCTCCACTTT. Residues: CASSGTGGSSPLHF.

V usage is TRBV6-1 and J usage is TRBJ2-7; TRBD2 aligns across 8 bases. CDR1 MNHNS and CDR2 SASEGT come from the germline V gene. The V and J ends lost 1 base and 6 bases, in that order; junction bases with no gene match: 8. CDR3 size: 15 residues. The CDR3: CASSEVSAGATEQYF. The CDR3 bases are TGTGCCAGCAGTGAAGTTTCAGCGGGAGCCACCGAGCAGTACTTC.

This chain uses TRBV5-5 with TRBJ2-6; D might be TRBD1 (5 bases). With 0 bases removed from V and 0 bases from J, the gap between germline ends came to 10 bases. The CDR3 contains 17 residues. In germline, CDR1 is SGHKS, CDR2 YYEKEE (reference sequence). The CDR3 loop is CASSLAPTVSGANVLTF. As DNA, the CDR3 is TGTGCCAGCAGCTTGGCTCCGACAGTCTCTGGGGCCAACGTCCTGACTTTC.

This clone appeared a few times. The chain couples TRBV6-5 to TRBJ1-1; D is unclear. The CDR3 spans 13 residues. Per germline, CDR1 MNHEY and CDR2 SVGAGI. V dropped 7 bases and J dropped 4 bases, with 13 bases sitting between them. The chain's CDR3 is CASNGLSRTEAFF. CDR3 coding DNA: TGTGCCAGCAACGGGTTGAGCCGCACTGAAGCTTTCTTT.

This clone appeared once. The gene calls are TRBV2 and TRBJ1-6; 7 bases line up with TRBD1. Losses at the gene ends were 10 bases for V and 10 bases for J; bases not matched to a gene: 13. Per germline, CDR1 SNHLY and CDR2 FYNNEI. The CDR3 loop spans 14 amino acids. The CDR3 sequence: CATVVDRAGSPLHF. The CDR3 bases are TGTGCCACAGTTGTCGACAGGGCGGGATCACCCCTCCACTTT.

The chain links TRBV5-1 to TRBJ1-2; 11 nucleotides line up with TRBD1. Unmatched junction bases numbered 1, after V lost 7 bases and J lost 5 bases. Germline V CDR1 and CDR2: SGHRS, YFSETQ. The CDR3 is made up of 12 amino acids. CDR3 DNA: TGCGCCAGCGGGACAGGGGGATATGGCTACACCTTC. It codes for CASGTGGYGYTF. Supplemented by reference TRBV5-1 and TRBJ1-2, the full variable domain reads KAGVTQTPRYLIKTRGQQVTLSCSPISGHRSVSWYQQTPGQGLQFLFEYFSETQRNKGNFPGRFSGRQFSNSRSEMNVSTLELGDSALYLCASGTGGYGYTFGSGTRLTVV.

The genes are TRBV7-9 and TRBJ2-7; no reliable D call. Trimming took off 3 bases at V and 4 bases at J, with 4 bases between the two ends. This CDR3 comprises 11 residues. Germline CDR1 SEHNR, CDR2 FQNEAQ (reference sequence). CDR3 in amino acids: CASSLTYEQYF. The CDR3, as DNA: TGTGCCAGCAGCTTGACTTACGAGCAGTACTTC.